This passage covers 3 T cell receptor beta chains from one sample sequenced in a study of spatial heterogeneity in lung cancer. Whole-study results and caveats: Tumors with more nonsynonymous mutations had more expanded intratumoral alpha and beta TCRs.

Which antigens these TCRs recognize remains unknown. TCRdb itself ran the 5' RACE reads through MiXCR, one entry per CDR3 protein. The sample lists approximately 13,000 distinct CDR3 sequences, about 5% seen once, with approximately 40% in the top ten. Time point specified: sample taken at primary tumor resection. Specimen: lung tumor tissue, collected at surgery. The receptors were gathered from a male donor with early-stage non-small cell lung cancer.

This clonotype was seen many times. The CDR3 protein is CASSFSVGNQPQHF. The CDR3 DNA follows: TGTGCCAGCAGTTTTAGTGTCGGCAATCAGCCCCAGCATTTT. The rearrangement links TRBV12-3 or TRBV12-4 to TRBJ1-5; no definite D call. The ends were cut back, 3 bases at V and 2 bases at J, with 8 bases in the middle. This CDR3 comprises 14 residues.

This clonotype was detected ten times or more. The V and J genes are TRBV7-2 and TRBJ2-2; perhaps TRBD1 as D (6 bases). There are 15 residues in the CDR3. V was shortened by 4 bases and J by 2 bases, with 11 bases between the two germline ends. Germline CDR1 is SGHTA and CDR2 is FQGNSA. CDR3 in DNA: TGTGCCAGCAGCTCGGGACACTATAACACCGGGGAGCTGTTTTTT. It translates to CASSSGHYNTGELFF. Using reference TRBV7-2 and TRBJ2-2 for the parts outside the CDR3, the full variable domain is GAGVSQSPSNKVTEKGKDVELRCDPISGHTALYWYRQSLGQGLEFLIYFQGNSAPDKSGLPSDRFSAERTGGSVSTLTIQRTQQEDSAVYLCASSSGHYNTGELFFGEGSRLTVL.

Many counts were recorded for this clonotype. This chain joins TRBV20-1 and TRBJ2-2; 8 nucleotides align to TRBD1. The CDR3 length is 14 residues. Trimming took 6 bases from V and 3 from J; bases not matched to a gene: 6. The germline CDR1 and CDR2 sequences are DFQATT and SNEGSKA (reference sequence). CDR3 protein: CSARGQGYTGELFF. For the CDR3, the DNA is TGCAGTGCCCGAGGACAGGGCTACACCGGGGAGCTGTTTTTT.